This T cell receptor beta chain stems from a study of blood T cell repertoires in COVID-19. As for the study in general: The United States, Italy and Spain supplied acute and convalescent COVID-19 samples. The analysed material was cDNA or gDNA that came from T cells, B-cell-depleted T cells, or PBMCs.

Clones were sequenced by immunoSEQ multiplex PCR, and TCRdb holds only the in-frame ones, with some missing. The sample holds under 200,000 clones, over 70% seen once. In assigning cohorts, the study relied on participant-reported clinical history. The CDR3 length is 17 residues. The V end lost 0 bases, the J end lost 3 bases, and 12 bases lay between the germline ends. CDR1 LGHDT and CDR2 YNNKEL come from the germline V gene (reference sequence). Sequenced material: PBMCs or T cells enriched from blood (not recorded which). This TCR derives from a woman aged 55-69 years who had recovered from COVID-19. V usage is TRBV3-1 (or the pseudogene TRBV3-2) and J usage is TRBJ1-6; the D gene is possibly TRBD1 (6 bases). The CDR3 DNA follows: TGTGCCAGCAGCCAAGATCGGGGGGGCCGCTATAATTCACCCCTCCACTTT. It codes for CASSQDRGGRYNSPLHF.